This T cell receptor beta chain was sequenced for a study of a mutant IDH1 vaccine in newly diagnosed glioma. At the level of the study: Treated patients were roughly 60% male, roughly 38% female, mean age approximately 41 years. It was radiotherapy, temozolomide, or both that patients received previously, with most receiving both.

As to time point: week 11, during vaccination. Topical imiquimod was applied with each vaccine dose, which held 300 ug of mutant IDH1 20-mer peptide. Those who donated had recent WHO grade 3 or 4 IDH1-mutant, ATRX-lost astrocytomas. Findings and limits, study-wide: Pseudoprogression appears to have had no connection to changes in top peripheral T cell clonotypes.

This CDR3 has 13 amino acids. V lost 1 base to trimming and J lost 5 bases, with 10 bases between them. CDR1 is SGHDT and CDR2 is YYEEEE in the germline V gene. The assay was immunoSEQ multiplex PCR, and TCRdb's table has in-frame clones only and misses some. The data show 110,000 or so clones, roughly 90% seen once. About this clone itself: Its antigen remains unknown.

This TCR was sampled from a woman between 45 and 60 years old with glioma. The material sequenced was PBMCs, taken from a glioma patient whose treatment included an IDH1 peptide vaccine. The V and J genes are TRBV5-6 and TRBJ2-7; D might be TRBD1 (5 bases). The CDR3, as DNA: TGTGCCAGCAGCTTGAGAAGGGGCCACGAGCAGTACTTC. Its protein product is CASSLRRGHEQYF.